The 22 T cell receptor beta chains below were found in one sample sequenced in a study of OX40 agonist ivuxolimab in advanced cancers. The data were produced by immunoSEQ multiplex PCR, yet TCRdb's version contains in-frame clones alone and is incomplete. Among 65,000 to 95,000 clones, approximately 85% were seen once, and the ten largest hold roughly 5.5%. The sample was CD4+ or CD8+ T cells sorted from blood, taken in a trial of the OX40 agonist ivuxolimab. These receptors all stem from an adult with an advanced solid tumor such as melanoma, head and neck, liver or kidney cancer.

The chain employs TRBV4-1 and TRBJ1-2, with D unresolved. The CDR3 runs to 14 residues. The germline gives CDR1 MGHRA, CDR2 YSYEKL. V lost 3 bases and J lost 5, with 13 bases in between. DNA for the CDR3: TGCGCCAGCAGCCACTTAGACCCCGCATATGGCTACACCTTC. Residues: CASSHLDPAYGYTF.

The chain uses TRBV30 and TRBJ1-2; no clear D gene. There are 11 residues in the CDR3. The V end lost 0 bases, the J end lost 7 bases, and 6 bases lay between the germline ends. Germline assignment: CDR1 GTSNPN and CDR2 SVGIG (reference sequence). In DNA, the CDR3 is TGTGCCTGGAGTGTACGGGGTGGCTACACCTTC. This translates into CAWSVRGGYTF.

J is TRBJ2-5 and V is TRBV5-1; 7 bases are shared with TRBD1. The CDR3 has 15 amino acids. Per the germline V gene, CDR1 is SGHRS and CDR2 is YFSETQ. V was pared by 0 bases and J by 5 bases, with 7 bases of the junction left unmatched. In DNA form, the CDR3 reads TGCGCCAGCAGCTTGGTTTTACAGGGGAGTGAGACCCAGTACTTC. Translated: CASSLVLQGSETQYF.

V gene TRBV19 combines with J gene TRBJ2-7, with no clear D. The CDR3 has 14 amino acids. Germline CDR1 reads LNHDA; CDR2 reads SQIVND (reference sequence). V dropped 5 bases and J dropped 0 bases, with 11 bases sitting between them. CDR3 DNA: TGTGCCAGTAGTGCGCATAGCAGCTCCTACGAGCAGTACTTC. Protein: CASSAHSSSYEQYF.

The chain couples TRBV6-4 to TRBJ2-3; TRBD2 might be the D (6 bases). The CDR3 runs to 16 residues. CDR1 is MRHNA and CDR2 is SNTAGT in the germline V gene. V lost 2 bases and J lost 5, with 17 bases in between. In nucleotides, the CDR3 is TGTGCCAGCAGTGACCGGCCCGGGACTGGCGGAGATACGCAGTATTTT. Translated, it gives CASSDRPGTGGDTQYF.

This chain connects TRBV6-5 to TRBJ2-6; D call uncertain. The germline gives CDR1 MNHEY, CDR2 SVGAGI. The V gene lost 0 bases and the J gene lost 1 base, with 7 bases spanning the gap. The CDR3 spans 16 residues. This chain's CDR3 is CASSYSQASGANVLTF. The CDR3 bases are TGTGCCAGCAGTTACTCTCAGGCTTCTGGGGCCAACGTCCTGACTTTC.

This clone showed up just once. V usage is TRBV6-5 and J usage is TRBJ1-1; D unresolved. The CDR3 has 13 amino acids. V lost 2 bases and J 5 bases, leaving 9 bases between the germline ends. Looked up from germline, CDR1 is MNHEY and CDR2 is SVGAGI. The CDR3 DNA sequence: TGTGCCAGCAGTTACGTTGGGAGGACTGAAGCTTTCTTT. This encodes CASSYVGRTEAFF.

CDR3 DNA: TGCGCCAGCAGCCAAGTCGGGGGGGGAGATGAGCAGTTCTTC. As protein: CASSQVGGGDEQFF. The V gene is TRBV4-3, the J gene TRBJ2-1, with 8 nucleotides matching TRBD2. The germline V gene has CDR1 LGHNA and CDR2 YSLEER. With 1 base clipped from V and 8 bases from J, the junction kept 4 bases outside the gene matches. This CDR3 is 14 amino acids long.

The V call is TRBV9, the J call TRBJ1-4; 10 bases match TRBD1. The CDR3 extends over 15 amino acids. Per germline, CDR1 SGDLS and CDR2 YYNGEE. V trimming: 4 bases; J trimming: 6 bases; junction bases outside the gene matches: 6. CDR3 in DNA: TGTGCCAGCAGCTCGGGGACAGGGGTATATGAAAAACTGTTTTTT. Encoded protein: CASSSGTGVYEKLFF.

The chain employs TRBV5-6 and TRBJ1-3, with TRBD1 matching 8 bases. V lost 7 bases, J lost 4 bases, and 7 bases stayed unmatched. This CDR3 has 14 residues. Per the germline V gene, CDR1 is SGHDT and CDR2 is YYEEEE. The CDR3 is CASLFQGAGNTIYF. In DNA, the CDR3 is TGTGCCAGCCTGTTCCAGGGGGCGGGAAACACCATATATTTT.

The rearrangement uses TRBV2 and TRBJ1-2, with D unclear. The germline V gene encodes CDR1 SNHLY and CDR2 FYNNEI. This CDR3 is built from 12 residues. V lost 9 bases and J 6 bases, leaving 14 bases between the germline ends. CDR3 sequence: CARRNRSDGYTF. CDR3 nucleotide sequence: TGTGCCAGACGGAACAGATCGGATGGCTACACCTTC.

This sequence joins TRBV4-2 and TRBJ2-7, with TRBD2 matching 7 bases. The CDR3 loop spans 14 amino acids. Unmatched junction bases numbered 2, after V lost 1 base and J lost 2 bases. The V gene's germline CDR1 is LGHNA and CDR2 YNFKEQ. CDR3 region: CASSQVLAAYEQYF. CDR3 nucleotide sequence: TGTGCCAGCAGCCAAGTTCTAGCGGCCTACGAGCAGTACTTC.

Here the CDR3 reads CASSEQPNTEAFF. The CDR3 DNA reads as TGCGCCAGCAGTGAACAGCCTAACACTGAAGCTTTCTTT. The chain uses TRBV10-1 and TRBJ1-1, with D unresolved. Germline CDR1 is WNHNN and CDR2 is SYGVQD (reference sequence). There are 13 residues in the CDR3. Trimming cost V 3 bases and J 2 bases, with 7 bases left between them.

By sample share, this clone is large. The J gene is TRBJ1-2, the V gene TRBV7-9, with 7 positions matching TRBD1. Unmatched junction bases numbered 5, after V lost 5 bases and J lost 2 bases. CDR1 SEHNR and CDR2 FQNEAQ come from the germline V gene (reference sequence). The CDR3 loop spans 14 amino acids. In DNA form, the CDR3 reads TGTGCCAGCAGCCGTGGGACAGCGAACTATGGCTACACCTTC. It is translated as CASSRGTANYGYTF.

V and J are TRBV27 and TRBJ2-7, with 13 positions matching TRBD2. The ends lost 4 bases at V and 4 bases at J; junction bases unmatched: 10. Germline V gene lookup returns CDR1 MNHEY and CDR2 SMNVEV (reference sequence). This CDR3 has 17 residues. For the CDR3, the DNA is TGTGCCAGCAGTTCCAGACTAGCGGGGGGCACCCTATACGAGCAGTACTTC. Its protein is CASSSRLAGGTLYEQYF.

The J gene is TRBJ2-5, the V gene TRBV5-1; D may match TRBD1 or TRBD2 (5 bases each). Trimming removed 7 bases from V and 1 base from J, with 11 bases in between. Germline-derived CDR1 and CDR2 are SGHRS and YFSETQ. CDR3 length: 13 amino acids. CDR3 loop: CASYEGPQETQYF. The DNA for the CDR3 is TGCGCCAGCTACGAGGGGCCCCAAGAGACCCAGTACTTC.

The chain links TRBV19 to TRBJ1-1; 7 bases map to TRBD1. Trimming took 5 bases from V and 5 from J; bases not matched to a gene: 8. Germline V gene sequence: CDR1 LNHDA, CDR2 SQIVND (reference sequence). The CDR3 has 14 amino acids. CDR3 sequence (DNA): TGTGCCAGTAGTCCAGGGGGTTTAAGGACTGAAGCTTTCTTT. Translating it yields CASSPGGLRTEAFF.

This clone came up once. This chain connects TRBV5-1 to TRBJ2-1; either TRBD1 or TRBD2 may supply D (6 bases each). Germline V gives CDR1 SGHRS, CDR2 YFSETQ. The V end was cut by 4 bases, the J end by 5 bases, with 19 bases between. The CDR3 runs to 16 residues. The CDR3 sequence is CASSGARGAPNNEQFF. Here the CDR3 DNA reads TGCGCCAGCAGCGGAGCAAGGGGGGCACCTAACAATGAGCAGTTCTTC.

The CDR3 loop reads CASSPRPMVGTEAFF. In DNA form, the CDR3 reads TGTGCCAGCAGCCCTCGTCCGATGGTAGGAACTGAAGCTTTCTTT. J is TRBJ1-1 and V is TRBV7-8; D call uncertain. CDR1 and CDR2 (germline): SGHVS, FQNEAQ. Trimming left V 5 bases short and J 5 bases short, with 18 bases between. The CDR3 is made up of 15 amino acids.

The V call is TRBV27, the J call TRBJ1-1; D not resolved. Germline lookup yields CDR1 MNHEY and CDR2 SMNVEV (reference sequence). The V gene lost 0 bases and the J gene lost 2 bases, with 7 bases spanning the gap. The CDR3 is 14 amino acids. CDR3 protein: CASSLSHRNTEAFF. The CDR3 DNA follows: TGTGCCAGCAGTTTATCCCACCGTAACACTGAAGCTTTCTTT.

CDR3 residues: CASSIVQNTEAFF. CDR3 sequence (DNA): TGTGCCAGTAGTATAGTACAGAACACTGAAGCTTTCTTT. The rearrangement links TRBV19 to TRBJ1-1; D is ambiguous. The V and J ends lost 1 base and 1 base respectively, with 4 bases between them. CDR3 length equals 13 residues. Germline-derived CDR1 and CDR2 are LNHDA and SQIVND (reference sequence).

For the CDR3, the DNA is TGTGCCAGCAGTGTAGAGACAGGGGAATCACCCCTCCACTTT. It yields the protein CASSVETGESPLHF. This sequence joins TRBV6-5 and TRBJ1-6; 8 nucleotides match TRBD1. With 5 bases clipped from V and 10 bases from J, the junction kept 7 bases outside the gene matches. CDR1 is MNHEY, CDR2 SVGAGI, per germline. This CDR3 has 14 amino acids.